The present T cell receptor beta chain was sequenced within a study of blood T cell repertoires in COVID-19. Whole-study context: T cells, B-cell-depleted T cells, or PBMCs provided the cDNA or gDNA that served as material.

In the source study's methods: Amplification of reference gene primers was used by the study to estimate nucleated cell counts. The table came from immunoSEQ multiplex PCR; TCRdb's copy has only in-frame clones and leaves some out. The D gene and trimming were derived from the DNA, and the V and J assignments and clone size from that table. Among about 72,000 clones listed, 82% were seen once. CDR1 and CDR2 (germline): LNHDA, SQIVND (reference sequence). CDR3 length equals 18 residues. The junction had 18 bases not matched to a gene; V was cut back by 4 bases and J by 5 bases. The genes are TRBV19 and TRBJ1-1; 8 nucleotides agree with TRBD1. The sample taken for sequencing was peripheral blood. This clonotype was sampled from a human donor in a cohort sampled during active COVID-19. The CDR3 nucleotides are TGTGCCAGTAGTACCCACCACTCCCAAGGCACAGGGGGAACTGAAGCTTTCTTT. Residues: CASSTHHSQGTGGTEAFF.